These 19 T cell receptor beta chains originate from one sample sequenced in a study of T cell responses to AZD1222 COVID-19 vaccine. The table came from immunoSEQ multiplex PCR; TCRdb's copy has only in-frame clones and leaves some out. The sample has some 140,000 clones, 92% seen once. The material sequenced was peripheral blood, taken on day 0 of AZD1222 vaccination. The receptor source for this set is an adult in good health.

The rearrangement links TRBV5-1 to TRBJ2-5; 11 bases fit TRBD1. The length of the CDR3 is 18 residues. The ends lost 3 bases at V and 2 bases at J; junction bases unmatched: 12. CDR1 SGHRS and CDR2 YFSETQ come from the germline V gene. CDR3 in amino acids: CASSYYPGTGGGQETQYF. The CDR3, as DNA: TGCGCCAGCAGCTATTACCCCGGGACAGGGGGAGGACAAGAGACCCAGTACTTC.

The chain couples TRBV30 to TRBJ2-5; no clear D gene. V was pared by 0 bases and J by 2 bases, with 19 bases between. Germline CDR1 GTSNPN, CDR2 SVGIG (reference sequence). The CDR3 runs to 17 residues. CDR3 sequence (DNA): TGTGCCTGGAGTGTACTTTCTCTTGTGCGTAGACAAGAGACCCAGTACTTC. Protein product: CAWSVLSLVRRQETQYF. Based on the CDR3 plus reference TRBV30 and TRBJ2-5, the full variable domain is SQTIHQWPATLVQPVGSPLSLECTVEGTSNPNLYWYRQAAGRGLQLLFYSVGIGQISSEVPQNLSASRPQDRQFILSSKKLLLSDSGFYLCAWSVLSLVRRQETQYFGPGTRLLVL.

The V gene is TRBV29-1, the J gene TRBJ1-2; 7 bases are shared with TRBD1. The CDR3 loop spans 11 amino acids. The germline V gene has CDR1 SQVTM and CDR2 ANQGSEA. J was trimmed by 6 bases and V by 7 bases; bases with no gene match: 5. In DNA, the CDR3 is TGCAGCGCCGGACAGGTGAATGGCTACACCTTC. Translation: CSAGQVNGYTF. The whole variable domain, filled in from reference TRBV29-1 and TRBJ1-2, reads SAVISQKPSRDICQRGTSLTIQCQVDSQVTMMFWYRQQPGQSLTLIATANQGSEATYESGFVIDKFPISRPNLTFSTLTVSNMSPEDSSIYLCSAGQVNGYTFGSGTRLTVV.

V usage is TRBV7-8 and J usage is TRBJ2-5, with D hard to call. CDR3 length: 13 residues. Germline V gene sequence: CDR1 SGHVS, CDR2 FQNEAQ. V was clipped by 4 bases and J by 2 bases, with 8 bases between them. CDR3 sequence: CASSSQRQETQYF. CDR3 nucleotides: TGTGCCAGCAGCTCACAGCGTCAAGAGACCCAGTACTTC.

This clone was observed a single time. Written as DNA, the CDR3 is TGTGCCAGCAGTTCTCAACTGGACTGGGAGCAGTTCTTC. As protein: CASSSQLDWEQFF. The V and J genes are TRBV7-9 and TRBJ2-1; TRBD2 is a possible D gene (5 bases). The V gene lost 6 bases and the J gene lost 10 bases, with 16 bases spanning the gap. The germline V gene has CDR1 SEHNR and CDR2 FQNEAQ (reference sequence). The CDR3 runs 13 residues.

The V call is TRBV21-1, the J call TRBJ1-2; the table's D gene call, TRBD1, was not cross checked with the DNA. TRBV21-1 is a known pseudogene. The CDR3 spans 15 residues. CDR3: CASSKKVGADHGYTF. CDR3 DNA: TGTGCCAGCAGCAAAAAGGTTGGGGCAGACCATGGCTACACCTTC.

The chain recombines TRBV6-6 with TRBJ2-7; a possible D gene is TRBD2 (5 bases). Germline CDR1 is MNHNY and CDR2 is SVGAGI (reference sequence). The CDR3 runs 15 residues. Trimming cost V 1 base and J 7 bases, with 17 bases left between them. This CDR3 reads CASSYFPPTREEQYF. The CDR3 DNA reads TGTGCCAGCAGTTACTTTCCCCCTACTAGGGAGGAGCAGTACTTC.

The chain links TRBV29-1 to TRBJ2-1, with 11 bases identical to TRBD2. Trimming cost V 5 bases and J 8 bases; bases outside gene matches: 8. CDR1 and CDR2 (germline): SQVTM, ANQGSEA. There are 14 residues in the CDR3. The CDR3 bases are TGCAGCGTTTTCGCCGGGACTAGCGGTGATGAGCAGTTCTTC. It specifies CSVFAGTSGDEQFF.

This clone was counted a single time. CDR3 loop: CANTGTSGRAATQYF. The CDR3 DNA sequence: TGCGCCAACACCGGGACTAGCGGGAGGGCGGCGACCCAGTACTTC. The V gene is TRBV23-1, the J gene TRBJ2-5; the match to TRBD2 covers 16 bases. TRBV23-1 is assigned to the ORF class and has an uncertain function. This CDR3 spans 15 amino acids. The trim removed 10 bases at V and 7 bases at J, leaving 9 bases unmatched.

In this sample, this clone turned up once. The chain carries TRBV6-2 or TRBV6-3 and TRBJ2-3; 13 positions agree with TRBD2. Germline CDR1 is MNHEY and CDR2 is SVGEGT. Trimming cost V 2 bases and J 2 bases; bases outside gene matches: 4. This CDR3 is 17 amino acids long. The CDR3 region has the DNA TGTGCCAGCAGTTACCATGGGACTAGCGGGACCACAGATACGCAGTATTTT. This translates into CASSYHGTSGTTDTQYF.

The chain carries TRBV20-1 and TRBJ2-7, with 10 bases that match TRBD1. Germline V CDR1 and CDR2: DFQATT, SNEGSKA (reference sequence). The CDR3 sequence is 15 residues long. After removal of 3 bases from V and 5 bases from J, the junction contained 10 bases not matched to a gene. CDR3 DNA: TGCAGTGCTAGTCCTCCCCGGGACAGGGGCCACGAGCAGTACTTC. It encodes CSASPPRDRGHEQYF.

The V gene is TRBV28, the J gene TRBJ2-2, with 7 bases that match TRBD2. In germline, CDR1 is MDHEN, CDR2 SYDVKM. The CDR3 is made up of 12 amino acids. Here the CDR3 DNA reads TGTGGGTATCGGGGGGACACCGGGGAGCTGTTTTTT. Its protein is CGYRGDTGELFF.

The chain is built from TRBV7-9 and TRBJ2-5; 11 bases are a match to TRBD2. The CDR3 sequence is 16 residues long. Trimming took 5 bases from V and 5 from J; bases not matched to a gene: 10. Germline values: CDR1 SEHNR, CDR2 FQNEAQ (reference sequence). Written as DNA, the CDR3 is TGTGCCAGCAGCGTAGGTACTAGCGGGAGACACGAGACCCAGTACTTC. Amino acid sequence: CASSVGTSGRHETQYF.

The chain is built from TRBV9 and TRBJ1-2; D unclear. The germline gives CDR1 SGDLS, CDR2 YYNGEE. The V end lost 0 bases, the J end lost 8 bases, and 17 bases lay between the germline ends. The CDR3 loop spans 15 amino acids. The CDR3 loop is CASSVEPGRSSGYTF. The CDR3 DNA reads TGTGCCAGCAGCGTAGAACCCGGCAGGTCCTCCGGCTACACCTTC.

This clone was recorded a few times. The J gene is TRBJ1-2, the V gene TRBV19; D not resolved. The V end lost 1 base, the J end lost 8 bases, and 8 bases lay between the germline ends. This CDR3 comprises 12 residues. Looked up from germline, CDR1 is LNHDA and CDR2 is SQIVND (reference sequence). In nucleotides, the CDR3 is TGTGCCAGTAGTATAGCCCAGGAGGGCTACACCTTC. It encodes CASSIAQEGYTF.

J is TRBJ2-7 and V is TRBV4-2; D gene unclear. Germline CDR1 reads LGHNA; CDR2 reads YNFKEQ. This CDR3 comprises 15 residues. With 0 bases removed from V and 3 bases from J, the gap between germline ends came to 12 bases. The CDR3 DNA sequence: TGTGCCAGCAGCCAAGATAGGAGACCTATCTACGAGCAGTACTTC. Translating it yields CASSQDRRPIYEQYF.

V is TRBV30 and J is TRBJ1-2; no clear D. Germline assignment: CDR1 GTSNPN and CDR2 SVGIG (reference sequence). Trimming cost V 3 bases and J 2 bases, with 10 bases left between them. The CDR3 contains 13 residues. CDR3 nucleotides: TGTGCCTGGAGCCAGGAGGGAAACTATGGCTACACCTTC. Protein product: CAWSQEGNYGYTF. Variable domain in full (rest from reference TRBV30 and TRBJ1-2): SQTIHQWPATLVQPVGSPLSLECTVEGTSNPNLYWYRQAAGRGLQLLFYSVGIGQISSEVPQNLSASRPQDRQFILSSKKLLLSDSGFYLCAWSQEGNYGYTFGSGTRLTVV.

The rearrangement links TRBV18 to TRBJ2-2, with 8 bases that match TRBD2. The CDR3 has 16 residues. Germline CDR1 is KGHSH and CDR2 is LQKENI. V was clipped by 2 bases and J by 4 bases; unmatched bases: 6. CDR3 loop: CASSPGSSGFTGELFF. Here the CDR3 DNA reads TGTGCCAGCTCACCAGGGTCTAGCGGGTTCACCGGGGAGCTGTTTTTT.

This chain uses TRBV30 with TRBJ1-5, with 7 bases identical to TRBD1. CDR1 GTSNPN and CDR2 SVGIG come from the germline V gene (reference sequence). There are 14 residues in the CDR3. V lost 7 bases to trimming and J lost 7 bases; unmatched junction nucleotides: 13. This chain's CDR3 is CASRDPGGWQPQHF. The CDR3 DNA is TGTGCCTCTAGAGATCCAGGGGGGTGGCAGCCCCAGCATTTT.